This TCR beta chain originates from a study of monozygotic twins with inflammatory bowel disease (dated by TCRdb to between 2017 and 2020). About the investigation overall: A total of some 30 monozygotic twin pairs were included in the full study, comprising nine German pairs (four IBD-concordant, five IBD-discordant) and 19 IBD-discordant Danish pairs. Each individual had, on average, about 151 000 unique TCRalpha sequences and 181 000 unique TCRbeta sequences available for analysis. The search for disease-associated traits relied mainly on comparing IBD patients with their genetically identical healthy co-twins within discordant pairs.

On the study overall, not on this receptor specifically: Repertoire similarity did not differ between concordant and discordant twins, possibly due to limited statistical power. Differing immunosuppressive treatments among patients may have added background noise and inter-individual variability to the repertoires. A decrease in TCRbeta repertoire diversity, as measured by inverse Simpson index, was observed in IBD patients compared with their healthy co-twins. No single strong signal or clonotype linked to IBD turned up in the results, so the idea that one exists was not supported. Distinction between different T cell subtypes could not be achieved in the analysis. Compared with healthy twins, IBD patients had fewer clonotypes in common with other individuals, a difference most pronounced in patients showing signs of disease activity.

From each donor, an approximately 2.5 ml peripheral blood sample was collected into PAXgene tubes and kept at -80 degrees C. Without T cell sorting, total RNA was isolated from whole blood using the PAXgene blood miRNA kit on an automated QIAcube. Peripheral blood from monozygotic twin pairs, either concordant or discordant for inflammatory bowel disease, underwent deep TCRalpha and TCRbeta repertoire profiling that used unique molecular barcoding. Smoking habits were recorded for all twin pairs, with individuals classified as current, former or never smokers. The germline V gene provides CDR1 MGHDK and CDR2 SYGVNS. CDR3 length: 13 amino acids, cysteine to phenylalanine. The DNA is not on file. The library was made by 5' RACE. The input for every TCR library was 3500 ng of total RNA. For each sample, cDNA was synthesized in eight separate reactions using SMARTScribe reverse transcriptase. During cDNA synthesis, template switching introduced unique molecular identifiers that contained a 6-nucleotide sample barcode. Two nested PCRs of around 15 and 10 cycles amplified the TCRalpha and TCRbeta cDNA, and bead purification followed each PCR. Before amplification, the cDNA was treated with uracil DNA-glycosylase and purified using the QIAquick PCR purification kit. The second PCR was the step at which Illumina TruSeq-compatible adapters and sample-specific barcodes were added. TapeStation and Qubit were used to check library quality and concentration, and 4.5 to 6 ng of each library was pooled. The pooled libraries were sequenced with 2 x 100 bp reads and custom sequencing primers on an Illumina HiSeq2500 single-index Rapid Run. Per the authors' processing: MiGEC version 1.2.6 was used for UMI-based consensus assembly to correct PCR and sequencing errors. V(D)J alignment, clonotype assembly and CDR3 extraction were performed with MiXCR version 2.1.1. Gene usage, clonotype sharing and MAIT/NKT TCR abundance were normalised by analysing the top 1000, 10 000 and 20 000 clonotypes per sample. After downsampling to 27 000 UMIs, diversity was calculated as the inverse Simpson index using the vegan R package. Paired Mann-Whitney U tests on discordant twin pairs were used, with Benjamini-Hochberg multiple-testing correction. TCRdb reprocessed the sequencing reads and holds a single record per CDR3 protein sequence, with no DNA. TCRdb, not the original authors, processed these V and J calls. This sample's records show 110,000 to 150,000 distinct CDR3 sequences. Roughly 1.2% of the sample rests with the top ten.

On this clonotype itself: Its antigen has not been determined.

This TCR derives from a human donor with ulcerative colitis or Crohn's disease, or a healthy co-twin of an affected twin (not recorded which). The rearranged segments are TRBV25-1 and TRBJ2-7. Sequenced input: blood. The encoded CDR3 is CASSEGGSYEQYF.